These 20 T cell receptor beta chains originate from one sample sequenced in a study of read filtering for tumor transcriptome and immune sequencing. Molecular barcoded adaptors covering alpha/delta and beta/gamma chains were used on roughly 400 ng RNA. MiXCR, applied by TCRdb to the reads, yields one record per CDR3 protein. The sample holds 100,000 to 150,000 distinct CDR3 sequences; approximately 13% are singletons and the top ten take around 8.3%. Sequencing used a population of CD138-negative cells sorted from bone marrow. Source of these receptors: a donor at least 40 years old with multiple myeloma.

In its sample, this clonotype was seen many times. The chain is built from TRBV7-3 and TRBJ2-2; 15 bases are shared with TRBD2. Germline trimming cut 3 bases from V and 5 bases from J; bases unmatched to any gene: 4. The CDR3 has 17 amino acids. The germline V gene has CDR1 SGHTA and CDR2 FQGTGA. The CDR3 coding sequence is TGTGCCAGCAGCTTGGGACTAGCGGGAGGTACAACCGGGGAGCTGTTTTTT. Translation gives CASSLGLAGGTTGELFF. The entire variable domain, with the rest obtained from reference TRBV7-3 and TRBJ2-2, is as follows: GAGVSQTPSNKVTEKGKYVELRCDPISGHTALYWYRQSLGQGPEFLIYFQGTGAADDSGLPNDRFFAVRPEGSVSTLKIQRTERGDSAVYLCASSLGLAGGTTGELFFGEGSRLTVL.

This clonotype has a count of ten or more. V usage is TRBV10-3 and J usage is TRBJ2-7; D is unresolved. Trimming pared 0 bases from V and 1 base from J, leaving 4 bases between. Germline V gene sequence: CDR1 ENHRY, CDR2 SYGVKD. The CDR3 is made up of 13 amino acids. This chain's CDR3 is CAISESRSYEQYF. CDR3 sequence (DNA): TGTGCCATCAGTGAGTCTAGGTCCTACGAGCAGTACTTC.

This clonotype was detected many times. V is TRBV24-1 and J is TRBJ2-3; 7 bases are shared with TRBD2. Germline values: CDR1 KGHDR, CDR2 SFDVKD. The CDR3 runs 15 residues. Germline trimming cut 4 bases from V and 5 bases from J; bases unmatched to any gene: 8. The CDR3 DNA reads TGTGCCACCAGTGAACACGGACTAGTTGGAGATACGCAGTATTTT. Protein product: CATSEHGLVGDTQYF.

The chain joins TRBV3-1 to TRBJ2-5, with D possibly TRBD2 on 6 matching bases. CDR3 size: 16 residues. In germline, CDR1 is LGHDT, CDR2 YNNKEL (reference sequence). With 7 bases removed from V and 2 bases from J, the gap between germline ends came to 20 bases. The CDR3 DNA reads TGTGCCAGCACCTCAAGCATCAGGGCGGGGCAAGAGACCCAGTACTTC. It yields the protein CASTSSIRAGQETQYF.

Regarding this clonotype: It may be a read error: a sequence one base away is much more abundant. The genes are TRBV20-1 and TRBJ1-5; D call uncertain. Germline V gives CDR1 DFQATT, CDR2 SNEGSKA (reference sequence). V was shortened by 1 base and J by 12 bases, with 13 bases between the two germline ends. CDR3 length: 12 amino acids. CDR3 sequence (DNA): TGCAGTGCTAGAGGTCGGGATTGGCACCAGCATTTT. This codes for CSARGRDWHQHF.

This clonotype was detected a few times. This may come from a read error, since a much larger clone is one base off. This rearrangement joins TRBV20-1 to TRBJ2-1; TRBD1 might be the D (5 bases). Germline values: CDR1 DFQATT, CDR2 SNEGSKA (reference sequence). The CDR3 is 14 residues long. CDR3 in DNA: TGCGGTGCTTCCGGGCCCCTGGGGCACAATGAGCAGTTCTTC. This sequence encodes CGASGPLGHNEQFF.

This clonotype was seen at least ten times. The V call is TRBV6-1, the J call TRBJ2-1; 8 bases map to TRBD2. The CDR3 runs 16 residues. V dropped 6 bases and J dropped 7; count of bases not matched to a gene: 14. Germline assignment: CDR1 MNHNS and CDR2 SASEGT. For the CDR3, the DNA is TGTGCCAGCAGCGAATTACGCGGGACTAGTCGAAATGAGCAGTTCTTC. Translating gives CASSELRGTSRNEQFF.

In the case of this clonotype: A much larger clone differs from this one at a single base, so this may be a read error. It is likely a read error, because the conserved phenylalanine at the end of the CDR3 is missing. DNA for the CDR3: TGTGCCAGCAGCCAAGATCCGGGACAACAAGAGACCCAGTACCTC. Protein product: CASSQDPGQQETQYL. This chain connects TRBV4-3 to TRBJ2-5; maybe TRBD1 (6 bases). CDR3 length equals 15 residues. The germline CDR1 and CDR2 sequences are LGHNA and YSLEER.

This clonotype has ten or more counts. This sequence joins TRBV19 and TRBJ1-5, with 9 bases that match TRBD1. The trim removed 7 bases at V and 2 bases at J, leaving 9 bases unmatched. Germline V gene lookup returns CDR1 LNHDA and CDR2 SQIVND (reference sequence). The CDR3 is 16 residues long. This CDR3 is CASNAQGARGNQPQHF. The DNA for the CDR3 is TGTGCCAGTAACGCACAGGGGGCGCGTGGCAATCAGCCCCAGCATTTT.

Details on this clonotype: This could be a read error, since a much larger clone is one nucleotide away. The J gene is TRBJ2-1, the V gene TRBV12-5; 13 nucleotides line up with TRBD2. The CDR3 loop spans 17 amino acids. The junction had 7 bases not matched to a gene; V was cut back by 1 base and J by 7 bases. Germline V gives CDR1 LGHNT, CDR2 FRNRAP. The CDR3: CASGLARTSGGWNEQFF. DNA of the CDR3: TGTGCTAGTGGTTTGGCTCGGACTAGCGGGGGATGGAATGAGCAGTTCTTC.

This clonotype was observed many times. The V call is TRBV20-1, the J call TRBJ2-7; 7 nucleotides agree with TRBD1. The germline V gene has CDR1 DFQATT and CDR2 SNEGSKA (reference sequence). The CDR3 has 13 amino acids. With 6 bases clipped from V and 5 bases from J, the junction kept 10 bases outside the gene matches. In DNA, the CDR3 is TGCAGTGCACAGGGGCAGGGATCCCACGAGCAGTACTTC. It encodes CSAQGQGSHEQYF.

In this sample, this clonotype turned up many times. The CDR3 spells CASSQEDRADTQYF. DNA of the CDR3: TGTGCCAGCAGCCAAGAGGATCGCGCAGATACGCAGTATTTT. The V and J genes are TRBV4-2 and TRBJ2-3; D is unresolved. The V and J ends lost 0 bases and 4 bases respectively, with 8 bases between them. This CDR3 spans 14 amino acids. Germline CDR1 is LGHNA and CDR2 is YNFKEQ.

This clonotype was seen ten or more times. The CDR3 DNA sequence: TGTGCCAGCAGCTTGGGACCCAAGGATACGCAGTATTTT. Its translation is CASSLGPKDTQYF. This chain links TRBV7-2 with TRBJ2-3; D possibly uses TRBD1 or TRBD2 (5 bases each). Germline lookup yields CDR1 SGHTA and CDR2 FQGNSA. Trimming stripped 3 bases from V and 6 bases from J, with 10 bases between. CDR3 size: 13 residues.

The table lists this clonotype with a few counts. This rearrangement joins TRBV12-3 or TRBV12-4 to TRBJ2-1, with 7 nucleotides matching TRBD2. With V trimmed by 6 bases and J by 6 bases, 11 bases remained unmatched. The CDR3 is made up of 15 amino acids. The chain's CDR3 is CASSRRDYQGNEQFF. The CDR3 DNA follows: TGTGCCAGCAGCCGCCGGGACTACCAAGGCAATGAGCAGTTCTTC.

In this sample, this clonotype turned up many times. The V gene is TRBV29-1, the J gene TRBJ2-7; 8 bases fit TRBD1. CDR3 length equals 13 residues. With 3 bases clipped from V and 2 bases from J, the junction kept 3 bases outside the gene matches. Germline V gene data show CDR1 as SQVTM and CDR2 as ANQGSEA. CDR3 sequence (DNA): TGCAGCGTTGAGGGACAGGCGACCTACGAGCAGTACTTC. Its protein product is CSVEGQATYEQYF.

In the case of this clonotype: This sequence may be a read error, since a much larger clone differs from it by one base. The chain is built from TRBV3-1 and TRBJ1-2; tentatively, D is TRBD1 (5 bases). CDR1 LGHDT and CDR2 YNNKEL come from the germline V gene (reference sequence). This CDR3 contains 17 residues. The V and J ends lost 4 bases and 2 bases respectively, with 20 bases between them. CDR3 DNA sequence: TGTGCCAGCAGCCCAAGTCTCCGCGGTTGGGGGAACTATGGCTACACCTTC. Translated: CASSPSLRGWGNYGYTF.

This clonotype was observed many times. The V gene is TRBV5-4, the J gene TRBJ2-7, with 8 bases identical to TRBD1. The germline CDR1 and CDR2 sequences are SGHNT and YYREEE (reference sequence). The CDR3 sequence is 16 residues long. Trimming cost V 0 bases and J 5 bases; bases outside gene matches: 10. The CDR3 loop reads CASSLGQGLPFHEQYF. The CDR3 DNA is TGTGCCAGCAGCTTGGGACAGGGGTTGCCGTTCCACGAGCAGTACTTC.

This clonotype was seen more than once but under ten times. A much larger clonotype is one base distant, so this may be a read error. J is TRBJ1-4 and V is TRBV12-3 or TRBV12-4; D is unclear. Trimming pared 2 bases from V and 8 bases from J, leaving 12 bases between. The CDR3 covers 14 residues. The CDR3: CASSLWVTEEKLFF. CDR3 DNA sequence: TGTGCCAGCAGTTTATGGGTCACAGAAGAAAAACTGTTTTTT.

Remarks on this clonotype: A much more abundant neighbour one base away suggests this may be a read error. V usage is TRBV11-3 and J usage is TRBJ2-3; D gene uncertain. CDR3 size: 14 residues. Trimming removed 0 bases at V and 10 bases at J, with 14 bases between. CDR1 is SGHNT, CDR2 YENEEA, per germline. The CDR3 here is CASSLDPDRDAQYF. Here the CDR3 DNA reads TGTGCCAGCAGCTTAGATCCGGATCGTGATGCGCAGTATTTT. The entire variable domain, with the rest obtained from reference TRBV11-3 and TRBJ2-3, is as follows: EAGVVQSPRYKIIEKKQPVAFWCNPISGHNTLYWYLQNLGQGPELLIRYENEEAVDDSQLPKDRFSAERLKGVDSTLKIQPAELGDSAVYLCASSLDPDRDAQYFGPGTRLTVL.

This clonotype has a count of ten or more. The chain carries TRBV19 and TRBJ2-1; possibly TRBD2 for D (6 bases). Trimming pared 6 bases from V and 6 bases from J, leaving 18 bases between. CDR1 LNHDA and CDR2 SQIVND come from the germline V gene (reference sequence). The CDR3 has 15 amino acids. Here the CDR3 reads CASRDPRRGINEQFF. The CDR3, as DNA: TGTGCCAGTAGGGATCCCAGGCGCGGGATCAATGAGCAGTTCTTC.